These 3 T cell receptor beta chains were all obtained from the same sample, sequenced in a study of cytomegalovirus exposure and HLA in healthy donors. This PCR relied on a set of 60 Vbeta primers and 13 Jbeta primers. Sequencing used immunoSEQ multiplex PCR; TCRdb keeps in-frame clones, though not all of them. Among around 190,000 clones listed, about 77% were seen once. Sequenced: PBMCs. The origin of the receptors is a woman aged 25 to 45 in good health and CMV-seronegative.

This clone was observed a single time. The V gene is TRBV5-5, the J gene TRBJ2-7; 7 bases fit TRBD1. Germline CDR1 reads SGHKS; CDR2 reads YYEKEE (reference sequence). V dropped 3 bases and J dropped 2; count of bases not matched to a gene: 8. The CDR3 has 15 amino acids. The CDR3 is CASSYQGETTYEQYF. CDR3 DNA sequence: TGTGCCAGCAGCTACCAGGGGGAGACGACCTACGAGCAGTACTTC.

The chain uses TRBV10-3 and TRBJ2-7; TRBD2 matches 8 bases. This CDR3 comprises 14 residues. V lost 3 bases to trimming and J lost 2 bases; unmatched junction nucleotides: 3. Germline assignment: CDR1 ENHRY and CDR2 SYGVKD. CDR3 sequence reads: CAISESGGTYEQYF. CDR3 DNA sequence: TGTGCCATCAGTGAAAGCGGGGGAACCTACGAGCAGTACTTC.

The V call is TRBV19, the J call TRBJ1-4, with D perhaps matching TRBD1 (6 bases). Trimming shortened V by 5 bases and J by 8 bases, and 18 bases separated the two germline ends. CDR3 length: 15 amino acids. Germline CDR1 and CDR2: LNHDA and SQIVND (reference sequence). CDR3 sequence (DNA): TGTGCCAGTAGTTCAAGACGGACAGCCGGGGAAAAACTGTTTTTT. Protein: CASSSRRTAGEKLFF. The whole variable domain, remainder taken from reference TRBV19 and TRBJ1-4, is DGGITQSPKYLFRKEGQNVTLSCEQNLNHDAMYWYRQDPGQGLRLIYYSQIVNDFQKGDIAEGYSVSREKKESFPLTVTSAQKNPTAFYLCASSSRRTAGEKLFFGSGTQLSVL.